This record covers a single T cell receptor (beta chain). The data stem from a study of identical twins' blood T cells. As processed by the authors: Each library had about 2 to 3.6 million CDR3 reads and about 85,000 to nearly 500,000 clonotypes. MiXCR was run by TCRdb on the 5' RACE reads, yielding one entry per CDR3 protein. TCRdb, not the original authors, processed these V and J calls. The data show roughly 380,000 distinct CDR3 sequences, under 30% seen once. The CDR3 sequence is 17 residues long. CDR1 and CDR2 from the germline V gene are SNHLY and FYNNEI. With 10 bases removed from V and 2 bases from J, the gap between germline ends came to 26 bases.

The V call is TRBV2, the J call TRBJ2-5; perhaps D is TRBD1 or TRBD2 (5 bases each). The receptor was isolated from a woman between 18 and 55 years old in good health. Sequences were obtained from PBMCs. The chain's CDR3 is CATTGTPRRGGQETQYF. Here the CDR3 DNA reads TGTGCCACCACCGGGACGCCTCGCCGCGGAGGACAAGAGACCCAGTACTTC.